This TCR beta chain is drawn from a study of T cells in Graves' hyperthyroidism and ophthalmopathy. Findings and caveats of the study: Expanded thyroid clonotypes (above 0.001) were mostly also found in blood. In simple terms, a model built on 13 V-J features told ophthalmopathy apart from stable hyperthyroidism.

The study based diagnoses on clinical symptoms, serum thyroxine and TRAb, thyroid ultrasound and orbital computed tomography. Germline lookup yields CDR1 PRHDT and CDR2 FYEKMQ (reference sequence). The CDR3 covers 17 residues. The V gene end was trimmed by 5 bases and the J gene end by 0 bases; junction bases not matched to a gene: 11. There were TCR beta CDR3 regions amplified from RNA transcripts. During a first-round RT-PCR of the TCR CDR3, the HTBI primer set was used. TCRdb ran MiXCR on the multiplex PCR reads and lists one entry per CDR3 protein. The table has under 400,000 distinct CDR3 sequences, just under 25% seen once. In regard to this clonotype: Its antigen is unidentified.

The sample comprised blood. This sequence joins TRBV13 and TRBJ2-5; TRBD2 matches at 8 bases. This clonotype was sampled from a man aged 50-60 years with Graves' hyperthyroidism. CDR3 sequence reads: CASSPRRDSGNQETQYF. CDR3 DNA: TGTGCCAGCAGCCCTCGACGGGATAGCGGGAACCAAGAGACCCAGTACTTC.